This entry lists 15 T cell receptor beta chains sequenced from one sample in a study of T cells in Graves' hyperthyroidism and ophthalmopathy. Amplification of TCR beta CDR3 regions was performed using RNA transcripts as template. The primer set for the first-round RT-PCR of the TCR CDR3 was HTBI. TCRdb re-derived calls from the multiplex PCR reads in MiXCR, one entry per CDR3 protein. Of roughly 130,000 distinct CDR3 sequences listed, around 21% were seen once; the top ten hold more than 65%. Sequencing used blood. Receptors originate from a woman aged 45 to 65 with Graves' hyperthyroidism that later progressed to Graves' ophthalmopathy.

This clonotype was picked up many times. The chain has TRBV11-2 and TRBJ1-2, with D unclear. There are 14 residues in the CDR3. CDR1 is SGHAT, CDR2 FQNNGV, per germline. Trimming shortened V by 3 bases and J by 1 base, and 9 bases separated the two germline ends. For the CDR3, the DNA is TGTGCCAGCAGCTTGAAGGTATTTAACTATGGCTACACCTTC. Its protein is CASSLKVFNYGYTF.

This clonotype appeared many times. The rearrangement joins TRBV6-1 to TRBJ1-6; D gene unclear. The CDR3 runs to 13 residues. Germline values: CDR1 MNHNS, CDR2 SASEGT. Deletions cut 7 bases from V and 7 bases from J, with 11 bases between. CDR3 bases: TGTGCCAGCACCGGGCTGGACAATTCACCCCTCCACTTT. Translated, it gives CASTGLDNSPLHF.

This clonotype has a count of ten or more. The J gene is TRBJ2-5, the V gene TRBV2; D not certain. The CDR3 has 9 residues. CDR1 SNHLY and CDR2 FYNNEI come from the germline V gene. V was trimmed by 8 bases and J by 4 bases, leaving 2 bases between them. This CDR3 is CASGETQYF. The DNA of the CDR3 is TGTGCCAGCGGAGAGACCCAGTACTTC.

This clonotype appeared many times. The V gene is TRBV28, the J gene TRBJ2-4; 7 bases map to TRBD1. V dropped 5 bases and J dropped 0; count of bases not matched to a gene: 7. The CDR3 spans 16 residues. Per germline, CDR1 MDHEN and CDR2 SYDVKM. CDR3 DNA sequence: TGTGCCAGCAGTAGGGGGCCAGGGCTAGCCAAAAACATTCAGTACTTC. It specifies CASSRGPGLAKNIQYF.

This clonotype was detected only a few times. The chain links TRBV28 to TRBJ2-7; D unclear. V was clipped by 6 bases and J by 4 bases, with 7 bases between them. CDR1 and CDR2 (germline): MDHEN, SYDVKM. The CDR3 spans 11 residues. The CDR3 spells CASRRNYEQYF. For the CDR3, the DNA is TGTGCCAGCAGGAGGAATTACGAGCAGTACTTC.

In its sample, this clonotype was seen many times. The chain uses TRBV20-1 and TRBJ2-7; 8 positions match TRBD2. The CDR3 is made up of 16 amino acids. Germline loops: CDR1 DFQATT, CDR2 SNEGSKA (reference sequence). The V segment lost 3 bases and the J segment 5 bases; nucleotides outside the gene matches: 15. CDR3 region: CSASGSTGTRNDEQYF. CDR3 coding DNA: TGCAGTGCTAGTGGGAGCACAGGGACTAGGAACGACGAGCAGTACTTC.

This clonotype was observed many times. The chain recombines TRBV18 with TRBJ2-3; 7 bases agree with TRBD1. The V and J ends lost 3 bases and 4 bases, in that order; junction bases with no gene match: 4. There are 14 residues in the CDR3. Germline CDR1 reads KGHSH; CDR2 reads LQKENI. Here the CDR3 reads CASSPPGQPDTQYF. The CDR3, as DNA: TGTGCCAGCTCACCTCCGGGACAGCCAGATACGCAGTATTTT. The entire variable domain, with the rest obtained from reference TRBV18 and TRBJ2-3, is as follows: NAGVMQNPRHLVRRRGQEARLRCSPMKGHSHVYWYRQLPEEGLKFMVYLQKENIIDESGMPKERFSAEFPKEGPSILRIQQVVRGDSAAYFCASSPPGQPDTQYFGPGTRLTVL.

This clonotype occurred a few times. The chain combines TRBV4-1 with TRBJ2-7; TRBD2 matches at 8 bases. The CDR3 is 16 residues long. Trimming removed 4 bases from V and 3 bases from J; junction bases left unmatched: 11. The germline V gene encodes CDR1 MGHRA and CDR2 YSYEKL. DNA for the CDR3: TGCGCCAGCAGCCTCCAAGCGGGCGGGAGGTACTACGAGCAGTACTTC. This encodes CASSLQAGGRYYEQYF.

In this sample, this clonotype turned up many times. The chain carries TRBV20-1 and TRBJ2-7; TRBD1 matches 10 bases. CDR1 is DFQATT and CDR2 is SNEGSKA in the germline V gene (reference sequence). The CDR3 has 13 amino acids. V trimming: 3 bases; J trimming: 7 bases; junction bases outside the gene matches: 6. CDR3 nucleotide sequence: TGCAGTGCTAGGGGGACAGGGGCTGGGGAGCAGTACTTC. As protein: CSARGTGAGEQYF.

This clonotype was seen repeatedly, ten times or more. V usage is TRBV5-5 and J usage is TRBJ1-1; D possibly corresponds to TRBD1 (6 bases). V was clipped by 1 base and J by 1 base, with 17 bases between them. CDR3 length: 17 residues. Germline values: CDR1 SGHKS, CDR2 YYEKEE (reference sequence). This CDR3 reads CASSLRSSGVGNTEAFF. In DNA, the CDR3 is TGTGCCAGCAGCTTGAGATCGTCAGGGGTGGGGAACACTGAAGCTTTCTTT. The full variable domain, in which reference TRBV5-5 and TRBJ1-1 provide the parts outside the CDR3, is DAGVTQSPTHLIKTRGQQVTLRCSPISGHKSVSWYQQVLGQGPQFIFQYYEKEERGRGNFPDRFSARQFPNYSSELNVNALLLGDSALYLCASSLRSSGVGNTEAFFGQGTRLTVV.

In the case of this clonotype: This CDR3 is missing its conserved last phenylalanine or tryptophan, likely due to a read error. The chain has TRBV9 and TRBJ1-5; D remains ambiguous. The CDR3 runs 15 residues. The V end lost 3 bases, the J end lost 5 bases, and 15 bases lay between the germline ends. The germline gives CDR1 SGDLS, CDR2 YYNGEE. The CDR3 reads CASSGGGSWDQPQHV. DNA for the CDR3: TGTGCCAGCAGCGGGGGAGGGTCGTGGGATCAGCCCCAGCATGTT.

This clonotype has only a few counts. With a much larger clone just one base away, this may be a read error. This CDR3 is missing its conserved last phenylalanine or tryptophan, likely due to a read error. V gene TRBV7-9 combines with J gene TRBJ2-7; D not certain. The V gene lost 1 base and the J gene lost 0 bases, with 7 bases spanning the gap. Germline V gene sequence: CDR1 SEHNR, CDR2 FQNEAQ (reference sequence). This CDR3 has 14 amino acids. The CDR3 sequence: CASSLGSVSYEQYL. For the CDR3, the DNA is TGTGCCAGCAGCTTAGGCAGCGTCTCCTACGAGCAGTACCTC.

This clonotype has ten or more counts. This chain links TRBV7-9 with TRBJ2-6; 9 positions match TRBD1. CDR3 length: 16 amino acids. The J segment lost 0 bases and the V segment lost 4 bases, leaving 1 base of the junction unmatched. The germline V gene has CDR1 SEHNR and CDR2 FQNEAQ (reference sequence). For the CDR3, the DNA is TGTGCCAGCAGCTCGGGACAGGGCTCTGGGGCCAACGTCCTGACTTTC. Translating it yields CASSSGQGSGANVLTF.

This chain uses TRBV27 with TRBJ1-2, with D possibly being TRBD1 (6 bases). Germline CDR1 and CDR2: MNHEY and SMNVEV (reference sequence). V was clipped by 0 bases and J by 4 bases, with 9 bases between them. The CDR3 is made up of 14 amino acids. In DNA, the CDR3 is TGTGCCAGCAGTTTATCCGGGACACTCTATGGCTACACCTTC. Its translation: CASSLSGTLYGYTF.

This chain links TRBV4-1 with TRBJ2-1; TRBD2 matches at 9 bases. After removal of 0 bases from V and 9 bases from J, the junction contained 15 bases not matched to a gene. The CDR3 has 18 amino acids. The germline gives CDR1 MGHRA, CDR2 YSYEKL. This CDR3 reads CASSQDPLGLAGVSEQFF. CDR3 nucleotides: TGCGCCAGCAGCCAAGATCCCCTGGGGTTAGCGGGAGTCAGTGAGCAGTTCTTC.